This T cell receptor (beta chain) appears in the sequencing data of a study of naive and memory T cell subsets. The V gene lost 7 bases and the J gene lost 2 bases, with 10 bases spanning the gap. The length of the CDR3 is 12 residues. Germline-derived CDR1 and CDR2 are SQVTM and ANQGSEA. Four subsets defined by CD45RA and CD27 were sorted after CD3, CD4, CD8 and live/dead staining. Two oligonucleotides, mixed equimolar, formed the beta constant-region primer covering TRBC1 and TRBC2. Four rounds of PCR amplified the ligated cDNA using nested alpha and beta constant-region primers plus SP2. TCRdb reprocessed the UMI-ligation and nested PCR reads with MiXCR, giving one entry per CDR3 protein. In the table there are about 22,000 distinct CDR3 sequences, around 9% of which are singletons.

The sequenced sample consisted of central memory CD8+ T cells from blood. The rearrangement joins TRBV29-1 to TRBJ2-3; unclear D gene. This TCR derives from a human donor in good health. As DNA, the CDR3 is TGCAGCGCGAGCACTATCACAGATACGCAGTATTTT. It is translated as CSASTITDTQYF.